The clone carrying this TCR beta chain was seen a few times. What it binds is unknown. Repertoires were generated with immunoSEQ multiplex PCR, while TCRdb's copy carries only in-frame clones and drops some. The sample lists approximately 20,000 clones; 77% were seen once. The data derive from a study of OX40 agonist ivuxolimab in advanced cancers. Across the study: Recorded diagnoses for dose-escalation patients were hepatocellular carcinoma, melanoma, renal cell or head and neck cancer. Among those treated, three patients had partial responses, one with hepatocellular carcinoma and two with cutaneous melanoma. Study results and limitations: With doses of 0.1 to 3.0 mg/kg, CD4+ and CD8+ blood T cells had undergone clonal expansion by week 6. There were, on average, more expanded clones in CD8+ T cells than in CD4+.

This CDR3 has 15 residues. The germline V gene has CDR1 MNHNS and CDR2 SASEGT. The V and J ends lost 1 base and 3 bases respectively, with 13 bases between them. This rearrangement joins TRBV6-1 to TRBJ2-7, with D maybe TRBD2 (5 bases). The clonotype was recovered from an adult with an advanced solid tumor such as melanoma, head and neck, liver or kidney cancer. The sample here was CD4+ or CD8+ T cells sorted from blood, taken in a trial of the OX40 agonist ivuxolimab. The CDR3 region is CASSEEDFPGYEQYF. CDR3 bases: TGTGCCAGCAGTGAAGAGGACTTTCCTGGCTACGAGCAGTACTTC.